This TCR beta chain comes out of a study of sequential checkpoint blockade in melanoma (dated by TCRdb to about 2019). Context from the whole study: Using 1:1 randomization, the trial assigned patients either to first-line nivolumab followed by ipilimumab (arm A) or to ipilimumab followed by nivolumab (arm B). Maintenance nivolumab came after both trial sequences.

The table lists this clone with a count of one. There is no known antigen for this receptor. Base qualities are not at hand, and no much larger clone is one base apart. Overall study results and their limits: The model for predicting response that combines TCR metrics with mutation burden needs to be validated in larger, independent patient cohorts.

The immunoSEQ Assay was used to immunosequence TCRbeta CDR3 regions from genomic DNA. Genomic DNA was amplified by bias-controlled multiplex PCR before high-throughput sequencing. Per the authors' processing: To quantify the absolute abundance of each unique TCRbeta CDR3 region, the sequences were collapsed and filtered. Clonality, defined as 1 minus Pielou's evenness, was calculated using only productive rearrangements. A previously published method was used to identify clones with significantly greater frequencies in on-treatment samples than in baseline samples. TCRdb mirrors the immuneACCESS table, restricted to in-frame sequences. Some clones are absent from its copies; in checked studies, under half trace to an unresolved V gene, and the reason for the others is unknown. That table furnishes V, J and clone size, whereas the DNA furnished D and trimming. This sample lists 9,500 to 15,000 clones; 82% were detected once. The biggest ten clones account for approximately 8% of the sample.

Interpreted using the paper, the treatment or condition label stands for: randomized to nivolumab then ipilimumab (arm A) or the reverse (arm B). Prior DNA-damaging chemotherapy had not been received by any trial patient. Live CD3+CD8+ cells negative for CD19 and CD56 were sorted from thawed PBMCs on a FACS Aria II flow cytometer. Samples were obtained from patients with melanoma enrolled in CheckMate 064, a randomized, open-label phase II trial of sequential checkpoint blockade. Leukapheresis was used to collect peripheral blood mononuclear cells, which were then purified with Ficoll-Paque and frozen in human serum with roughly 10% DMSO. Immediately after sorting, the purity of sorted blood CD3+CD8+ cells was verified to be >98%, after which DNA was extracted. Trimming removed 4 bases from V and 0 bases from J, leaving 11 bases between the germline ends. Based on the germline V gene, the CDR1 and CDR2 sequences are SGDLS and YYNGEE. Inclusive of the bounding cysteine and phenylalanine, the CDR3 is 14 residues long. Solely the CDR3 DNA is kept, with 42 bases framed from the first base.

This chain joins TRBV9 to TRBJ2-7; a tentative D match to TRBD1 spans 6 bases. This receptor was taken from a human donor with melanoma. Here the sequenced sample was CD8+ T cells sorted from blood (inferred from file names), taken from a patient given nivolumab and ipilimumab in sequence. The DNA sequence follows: TGTGCCAGCAGCCCCGGACAGTCCTCCTACGAGCAGTACTTC. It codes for CASSPGQSSYEQYF.